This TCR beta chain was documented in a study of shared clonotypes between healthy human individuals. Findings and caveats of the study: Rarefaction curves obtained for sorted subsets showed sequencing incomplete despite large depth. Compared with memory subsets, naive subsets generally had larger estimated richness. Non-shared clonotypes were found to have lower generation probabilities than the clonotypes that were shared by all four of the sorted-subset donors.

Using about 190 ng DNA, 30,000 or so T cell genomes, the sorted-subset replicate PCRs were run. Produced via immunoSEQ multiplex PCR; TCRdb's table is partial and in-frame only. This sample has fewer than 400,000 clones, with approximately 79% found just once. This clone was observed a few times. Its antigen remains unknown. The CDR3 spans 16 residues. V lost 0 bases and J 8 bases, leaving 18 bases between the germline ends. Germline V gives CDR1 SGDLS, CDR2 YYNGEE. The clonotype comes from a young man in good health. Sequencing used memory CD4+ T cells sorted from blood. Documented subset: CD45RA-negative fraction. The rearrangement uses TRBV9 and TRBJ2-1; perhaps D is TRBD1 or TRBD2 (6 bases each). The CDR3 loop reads CASSVDGGLTLYEQFF. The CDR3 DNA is TGTGCCAGCAGCGTAGACGGGGGCCTTACATTGTATGAGCAGTTCTTC.